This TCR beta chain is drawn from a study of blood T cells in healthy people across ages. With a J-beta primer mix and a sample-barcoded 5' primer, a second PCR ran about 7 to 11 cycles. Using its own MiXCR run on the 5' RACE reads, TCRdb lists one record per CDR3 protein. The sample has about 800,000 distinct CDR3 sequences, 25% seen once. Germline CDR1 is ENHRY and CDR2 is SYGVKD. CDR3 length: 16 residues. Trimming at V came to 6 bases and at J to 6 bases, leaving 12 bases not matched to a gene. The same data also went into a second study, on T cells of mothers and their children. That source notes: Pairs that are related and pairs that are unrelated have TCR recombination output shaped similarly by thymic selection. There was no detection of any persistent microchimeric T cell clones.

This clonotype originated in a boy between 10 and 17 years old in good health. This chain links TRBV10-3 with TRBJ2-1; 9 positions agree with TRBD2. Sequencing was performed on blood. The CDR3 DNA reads TGTGCCATCAGCCCGTATTGGGCGGGGGGGTTCAATGAGCAGTTCTTC. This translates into CAISPYWAGGFNEQFF.